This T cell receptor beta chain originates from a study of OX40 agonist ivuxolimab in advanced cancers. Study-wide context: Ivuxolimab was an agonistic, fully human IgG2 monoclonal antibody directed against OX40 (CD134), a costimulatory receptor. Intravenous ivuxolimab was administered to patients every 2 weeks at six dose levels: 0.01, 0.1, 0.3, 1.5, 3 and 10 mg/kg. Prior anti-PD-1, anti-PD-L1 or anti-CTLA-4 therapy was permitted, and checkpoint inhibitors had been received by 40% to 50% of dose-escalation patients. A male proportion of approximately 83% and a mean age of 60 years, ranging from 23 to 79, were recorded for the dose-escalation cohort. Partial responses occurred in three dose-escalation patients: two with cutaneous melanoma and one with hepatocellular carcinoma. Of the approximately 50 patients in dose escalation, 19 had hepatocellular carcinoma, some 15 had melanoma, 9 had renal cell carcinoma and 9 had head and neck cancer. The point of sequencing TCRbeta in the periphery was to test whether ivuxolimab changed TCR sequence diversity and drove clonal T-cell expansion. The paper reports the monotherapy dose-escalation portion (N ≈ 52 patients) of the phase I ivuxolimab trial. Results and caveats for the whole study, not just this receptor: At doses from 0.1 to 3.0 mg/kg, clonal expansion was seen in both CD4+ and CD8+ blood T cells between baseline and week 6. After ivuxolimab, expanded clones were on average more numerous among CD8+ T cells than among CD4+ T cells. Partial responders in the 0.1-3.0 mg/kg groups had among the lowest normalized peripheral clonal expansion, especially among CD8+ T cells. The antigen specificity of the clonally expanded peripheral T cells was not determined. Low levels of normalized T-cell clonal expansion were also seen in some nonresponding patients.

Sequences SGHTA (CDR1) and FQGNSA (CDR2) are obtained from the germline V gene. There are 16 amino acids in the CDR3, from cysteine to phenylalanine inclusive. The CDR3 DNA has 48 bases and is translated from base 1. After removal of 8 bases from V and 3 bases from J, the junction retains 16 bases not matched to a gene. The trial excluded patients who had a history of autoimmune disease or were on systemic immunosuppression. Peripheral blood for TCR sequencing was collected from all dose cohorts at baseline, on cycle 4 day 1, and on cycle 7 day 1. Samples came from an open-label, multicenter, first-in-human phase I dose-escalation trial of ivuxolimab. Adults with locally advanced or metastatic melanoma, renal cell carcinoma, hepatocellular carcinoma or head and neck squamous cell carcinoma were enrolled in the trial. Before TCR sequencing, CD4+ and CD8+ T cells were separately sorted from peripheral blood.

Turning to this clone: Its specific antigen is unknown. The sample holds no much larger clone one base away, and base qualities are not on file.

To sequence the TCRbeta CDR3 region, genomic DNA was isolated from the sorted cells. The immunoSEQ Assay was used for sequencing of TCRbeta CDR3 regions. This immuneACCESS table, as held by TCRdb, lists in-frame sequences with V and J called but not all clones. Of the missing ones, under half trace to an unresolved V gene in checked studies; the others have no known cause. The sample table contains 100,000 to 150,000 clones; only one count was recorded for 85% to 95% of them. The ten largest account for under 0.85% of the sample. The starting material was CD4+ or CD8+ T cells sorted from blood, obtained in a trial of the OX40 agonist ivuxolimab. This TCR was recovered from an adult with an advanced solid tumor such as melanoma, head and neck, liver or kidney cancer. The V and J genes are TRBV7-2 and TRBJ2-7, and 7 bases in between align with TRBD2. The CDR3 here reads CASSAGRERGGYEQYF. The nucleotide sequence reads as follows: TGTGCCAGCTCTGCGGGGCGGGAGAGAGGCGGCTACGAGCAGTACTTC.